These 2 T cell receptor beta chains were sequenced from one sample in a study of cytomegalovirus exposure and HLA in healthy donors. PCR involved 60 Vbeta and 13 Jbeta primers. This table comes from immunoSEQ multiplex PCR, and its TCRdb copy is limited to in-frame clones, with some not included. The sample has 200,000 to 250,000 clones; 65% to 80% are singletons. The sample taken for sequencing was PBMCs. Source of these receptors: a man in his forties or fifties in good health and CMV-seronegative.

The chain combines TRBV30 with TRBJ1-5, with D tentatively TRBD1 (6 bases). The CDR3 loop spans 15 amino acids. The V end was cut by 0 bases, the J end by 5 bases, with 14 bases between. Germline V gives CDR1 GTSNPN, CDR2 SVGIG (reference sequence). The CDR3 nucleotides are TGTGCCTGGAGTGTGGGGGCAGGGGATCATCAGCCCCAGCATTTT. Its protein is CAWSVGAGDHQPQHF.

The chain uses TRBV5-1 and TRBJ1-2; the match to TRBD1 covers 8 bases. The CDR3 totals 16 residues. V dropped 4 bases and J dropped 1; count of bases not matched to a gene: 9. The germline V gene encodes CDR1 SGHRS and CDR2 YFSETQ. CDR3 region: CASSAGQDVFNYGYTF. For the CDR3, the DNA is TGCGCCAGCAGCGCGGGACAGGACGTCTTTAACTATGGCTACACCTTC.